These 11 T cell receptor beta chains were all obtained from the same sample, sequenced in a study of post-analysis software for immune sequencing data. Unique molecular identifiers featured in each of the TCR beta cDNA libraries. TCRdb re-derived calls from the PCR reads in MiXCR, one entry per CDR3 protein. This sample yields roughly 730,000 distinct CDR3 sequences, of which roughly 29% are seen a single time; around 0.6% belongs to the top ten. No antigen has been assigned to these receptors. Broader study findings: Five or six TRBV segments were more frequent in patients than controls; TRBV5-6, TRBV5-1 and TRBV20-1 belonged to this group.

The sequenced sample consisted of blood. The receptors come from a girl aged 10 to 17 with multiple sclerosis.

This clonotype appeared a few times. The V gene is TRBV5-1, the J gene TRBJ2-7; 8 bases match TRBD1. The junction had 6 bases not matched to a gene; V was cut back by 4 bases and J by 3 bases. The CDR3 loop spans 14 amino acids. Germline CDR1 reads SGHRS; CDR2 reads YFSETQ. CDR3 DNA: TGCGCCAGCAGCCCCTTGGACAGGGACTACGAGCAGTACTTC. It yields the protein CASSPLDRDYEQYF. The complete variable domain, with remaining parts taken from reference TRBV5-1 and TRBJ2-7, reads KAGVTQTPRYLIKTRGQQVTLSCSPISGHRSVSWYQQTPGQGLQFLFEYFSETQRNKGNFPGRFSGRQFSNSRSEMNVSTLELGDSALYLCASSPLDRDYEQYFGPGTRLTVT.

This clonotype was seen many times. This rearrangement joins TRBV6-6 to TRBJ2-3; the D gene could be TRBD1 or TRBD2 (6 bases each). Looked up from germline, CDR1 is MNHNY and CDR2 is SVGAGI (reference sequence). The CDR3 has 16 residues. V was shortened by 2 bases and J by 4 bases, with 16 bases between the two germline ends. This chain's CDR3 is CASSYPDGGGPDTQYF. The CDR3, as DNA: TGTGCCAGCAGTTACCCGGACGGGGGCGGACCAGATACGCAGTATTTT.

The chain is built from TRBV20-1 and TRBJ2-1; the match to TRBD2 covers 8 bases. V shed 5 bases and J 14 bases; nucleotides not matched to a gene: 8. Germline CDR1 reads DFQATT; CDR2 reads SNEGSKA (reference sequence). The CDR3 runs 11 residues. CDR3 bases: TGCAGTGCTCCCATGGCGGGGGGCAAGTTCTTC. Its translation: CSAPMAGGKFF.

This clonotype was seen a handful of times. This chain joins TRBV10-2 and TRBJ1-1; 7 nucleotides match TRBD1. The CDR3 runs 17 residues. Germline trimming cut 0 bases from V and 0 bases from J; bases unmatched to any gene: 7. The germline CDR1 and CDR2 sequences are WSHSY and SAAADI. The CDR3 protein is CASSESPQTGMNTEAFF. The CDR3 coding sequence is TGCGCCAGCAGTGAGTCGCCCCAGACAGGGATGAACACTGAAGCTTTCTTT.

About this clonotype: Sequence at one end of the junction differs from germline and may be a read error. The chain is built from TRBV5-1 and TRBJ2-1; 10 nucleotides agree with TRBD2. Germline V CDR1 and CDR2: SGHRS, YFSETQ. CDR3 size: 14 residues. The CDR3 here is CASNLGLATGEQFF. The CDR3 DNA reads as TGCGCCAGCAACTTGGGACTAGCGACTGGTGAGCAGTTCTTC.

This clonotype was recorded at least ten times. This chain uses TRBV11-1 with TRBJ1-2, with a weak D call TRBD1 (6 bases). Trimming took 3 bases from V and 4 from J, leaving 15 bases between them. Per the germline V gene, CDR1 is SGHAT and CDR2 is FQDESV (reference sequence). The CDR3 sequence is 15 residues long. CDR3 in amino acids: CASSFVAGDFYGYTF. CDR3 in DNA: TGTGCCAGCAGCTTCGTAGCAGGGGATTTCTATGGCTACACCTTC.

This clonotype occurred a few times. The chain's CDR3 is CASSSTGTALQTQYF. CDR3 DNA sequence: TGTGCCAGCAGCTCCACCGGGACAGCCCTCCAGACCCAGTACTTC. The rearrangement uses TRBV5-6 and TRBJ2-5; 7 nucleotides align to TRBD1. Per the germline V gene, CDR1 is SGHDT and CDR2 is YYEEEE. CDR3 length: 15 residues. V trimming: 3 bases; J trimming: 6 bases; junction bases outside the gene matches: 11.

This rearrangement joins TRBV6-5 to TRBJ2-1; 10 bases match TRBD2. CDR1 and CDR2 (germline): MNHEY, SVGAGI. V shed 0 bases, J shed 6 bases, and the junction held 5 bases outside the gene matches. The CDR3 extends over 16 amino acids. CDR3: CASSYSIAGGSNEQFF. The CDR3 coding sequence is TGTGCCAGCAGTTACTCGATAGCGGGAGGTTCCAATGAGCAGTTCTTC.

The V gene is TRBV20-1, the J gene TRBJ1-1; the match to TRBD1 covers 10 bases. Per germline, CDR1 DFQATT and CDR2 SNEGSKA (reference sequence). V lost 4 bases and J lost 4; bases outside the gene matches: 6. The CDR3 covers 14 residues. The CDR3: CSATGTGVFTEAFF. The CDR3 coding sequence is TGCAGTGCTACCGGGACAGGGGTCTTCACTGAAGCTTTCTTT.

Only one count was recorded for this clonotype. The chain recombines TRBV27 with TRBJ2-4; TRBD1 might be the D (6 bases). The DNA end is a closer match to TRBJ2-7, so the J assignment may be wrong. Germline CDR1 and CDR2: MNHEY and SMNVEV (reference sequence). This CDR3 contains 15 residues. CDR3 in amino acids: CASSPTGTNAYEQYF. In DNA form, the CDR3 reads TGTGCCAGCAGTCCCACCGGGACAAACGCCTACGAGCAGTACTTC.

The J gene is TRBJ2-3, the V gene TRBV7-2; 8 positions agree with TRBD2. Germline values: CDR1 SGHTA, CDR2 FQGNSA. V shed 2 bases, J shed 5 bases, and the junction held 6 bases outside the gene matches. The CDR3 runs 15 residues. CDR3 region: CASSLQAGAVDTQYF. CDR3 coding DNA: TGTGCCAGCAGCTTACAAGCGGGAGCTGTAGATACGCAGTATTTT. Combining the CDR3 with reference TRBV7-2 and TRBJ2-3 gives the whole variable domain GAGVSQSPSNKVTEKGKDVELRCDPISGHTALYWYRQSLGQGLEFLIYFQGNSAPDKSGLPSDRFSAERTGGSVSTLTIQRTQQEDSAVYLCASSLQAGAVDTQYFGPGTRLTVL.